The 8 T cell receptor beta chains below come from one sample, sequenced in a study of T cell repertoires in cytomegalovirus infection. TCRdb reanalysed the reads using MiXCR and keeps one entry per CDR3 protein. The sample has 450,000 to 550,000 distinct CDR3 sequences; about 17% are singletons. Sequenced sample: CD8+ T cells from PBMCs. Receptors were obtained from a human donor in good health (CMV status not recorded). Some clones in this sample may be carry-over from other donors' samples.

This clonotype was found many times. CDR3 in DNA: TGTGCCAGCAGTCCTCTAGCGGGTACAGATACGCAGTATTTT. This encodes CASSPLAGTDTQYF. The rearrangement uses TRBV7-2 and TRBJ2-3; 8 nucleotides agree with TRBD2. The CDR3 extends over 14 amino acids. The germline CDR1 and CDR2 sequences are SGHTA and FQGNSA. V lost 6 bases, J lost 3 bases, and 5 bases stayed unmatched.

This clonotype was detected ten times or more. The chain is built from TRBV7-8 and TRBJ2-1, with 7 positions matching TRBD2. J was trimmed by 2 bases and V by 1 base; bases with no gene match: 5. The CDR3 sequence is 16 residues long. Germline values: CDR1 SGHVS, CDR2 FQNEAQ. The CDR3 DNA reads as TGTGCCAGCAGCTTAGTCATGCGGGAGACCTACAATGAGCAGTTCTTC. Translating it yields CASSLVMRETYNEQFF.

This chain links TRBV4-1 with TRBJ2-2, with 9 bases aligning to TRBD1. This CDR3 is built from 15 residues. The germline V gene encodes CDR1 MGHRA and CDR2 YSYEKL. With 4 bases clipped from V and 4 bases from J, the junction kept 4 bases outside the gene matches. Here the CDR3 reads CASSLGQGTTGELFF. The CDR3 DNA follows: TGCGCCAGCAGCCTAGGACAGGGGACCACCGGGGAGCTGTTTTTT.

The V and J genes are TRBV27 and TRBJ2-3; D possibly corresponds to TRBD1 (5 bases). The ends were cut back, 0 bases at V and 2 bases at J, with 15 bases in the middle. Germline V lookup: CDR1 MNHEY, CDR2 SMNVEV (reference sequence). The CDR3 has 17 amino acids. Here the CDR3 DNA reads TGTGCCAGCAGTTTATCACCGACAGCTCTACCCACAGATACGCAGTATTTT. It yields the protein CASSLSPTALPTDTQYF.

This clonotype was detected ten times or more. CDR3 nucleotide sequence: TGTGCCAGCAGTGAAGCTTGGACACTCTCTAGCGCAGATACGCAGTATTTT. It is translated as CASSEAWTLSSADTQYF. The chain couples TRBV6-1 to TRBJ2-3; TRBD2 might be the D (6 bases). The CDR3 has 17 amino acids. V was trimmed by 0 bases and J by 4 bases, leaving 17 bases between them. The germline gives CDR1 MNHNS, CDR2 SASEGT.

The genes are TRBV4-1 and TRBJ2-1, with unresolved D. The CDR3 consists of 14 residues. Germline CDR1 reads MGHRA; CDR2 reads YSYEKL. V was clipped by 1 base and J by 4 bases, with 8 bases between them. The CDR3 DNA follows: TGCGCCAGCAGCCAAGCGACCCTGTACAATGAGCAGTTCTTC. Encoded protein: CASSQATLYNEQFF.

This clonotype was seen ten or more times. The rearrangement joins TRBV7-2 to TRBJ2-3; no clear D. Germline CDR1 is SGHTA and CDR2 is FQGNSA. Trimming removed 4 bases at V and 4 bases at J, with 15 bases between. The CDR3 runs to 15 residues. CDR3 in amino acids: CASSSTKSAADTQYF. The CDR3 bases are TGTGCCAGCAGCTCGACAAAGTCAGCAGCAGATACGCAGTATTTT. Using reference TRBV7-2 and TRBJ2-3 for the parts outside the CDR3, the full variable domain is GAGVSQSPSNKVTEKGKDVELRCDPISGHTALYWYRQSLGQGLEFLIYFQGNSAPDKSGLPSDRFSAERTGGSVSTLTIQRTQQEDSAVYLCASSSTKSAADTQYFGPGTRLTVL.

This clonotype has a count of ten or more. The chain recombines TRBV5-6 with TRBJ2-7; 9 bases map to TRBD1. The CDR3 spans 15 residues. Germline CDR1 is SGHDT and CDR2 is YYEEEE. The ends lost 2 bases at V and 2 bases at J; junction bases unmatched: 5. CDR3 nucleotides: TGTGCCAGCAGCTTCCCAGGGACAGGGACCTACGAGCAGTACTTC. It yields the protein CASSFPGTGTYEQYF.